The source of this T cell receptor beta chain is a study of monozygotic twins with inflammatory bowel disease. Study-level results: Any single strong signal or clonotype tied to IBD lacked support.

Each donor gave about 2.7 ml of peripheral blood. Through template switching, UMIs that included a 6-nucleotide sample barcode were added. TCRdb reanalyzed the 5' RACE reads, giving one entry per CDR3 protein sequence and no DNA. The sample totals more than 300,000 distinct CDR3 sequences. The germline gives CDR1 MGHDK, CDR2 SYGVNS. This CDR3 spans 14 amino acids. On this clonotype: What it binds is not known.

V and J are TRBV25-1 and TRBJ1-5. This clonotype was sampled from a human donor with ulcerative colitis or Crohn's disease, or a healthy co-twin of an affected twin (not recorded which). Sequenced sample: blood. CDR3 in amino acids: CASSPRNSNQPQHF.